This T cell receptor beta chain is from a study of STAT5B mutations in CD4+ large granular lymphocyte leukemia. Study-wide background: CD8+ depletion followed by anti-CD4 microbead selection was applied to cryopreserved cells.

There are a few counts of this clone. This was a survey-level run. Generated by immunoSEQ multiplex PCR, the TCRdb table keeps only in-frame clones and is missing some. The top ten clones hold approximately 65% of a sample with approximately 8,100 clones, about 70% of them seen once. Sequences were obtained from PBMCs. This TCR was sampled from a woman aged 60 to 75 with CD4+ T-cell large granular lymphocyte leukemia.

The CDR3 region is CASSYEGTDGELFF. The DNA for the CDR3 is TGTGCCAGCAGCTATGAGGGTACGGACGGGGAGCTGTTTTTT. This chain connects TRBV5-6 to TRBJ2-2, with TRBD2 as a possible D gene (5 bases). The V end was cut by 3 bases, the J end by 7 bases, with 13 bases between. The CDR3 runs to 14 residues. From germline, CDR1 is SGHDT and CDR2 YYEEEE.